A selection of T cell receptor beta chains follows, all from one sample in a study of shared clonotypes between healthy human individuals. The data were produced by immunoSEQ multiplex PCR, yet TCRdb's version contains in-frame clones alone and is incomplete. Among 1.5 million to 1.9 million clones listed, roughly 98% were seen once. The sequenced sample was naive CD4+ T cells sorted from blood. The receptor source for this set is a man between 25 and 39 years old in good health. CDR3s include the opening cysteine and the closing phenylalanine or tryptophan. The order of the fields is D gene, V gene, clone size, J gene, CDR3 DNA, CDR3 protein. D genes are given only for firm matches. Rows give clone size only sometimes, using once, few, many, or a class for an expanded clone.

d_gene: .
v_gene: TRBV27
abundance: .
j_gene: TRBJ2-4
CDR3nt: TGTGCCAGCAGCACTCGGACCGACCGGGGCATTCAGTACTTC
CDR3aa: CASSTRTDRGIQYF

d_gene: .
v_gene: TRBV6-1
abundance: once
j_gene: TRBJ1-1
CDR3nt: TGTGCCAGCAGCCAATTACGTAGTCAGGTACAAGAAGCTTTCTTT
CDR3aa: CASSQLRSQVQEAFF

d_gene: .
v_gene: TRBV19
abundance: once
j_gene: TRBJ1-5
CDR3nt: TGTGCCAGTAGTATTATCGAGGGTTGGCCCCAGCATTTT
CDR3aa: CASSIIEGWPQHF

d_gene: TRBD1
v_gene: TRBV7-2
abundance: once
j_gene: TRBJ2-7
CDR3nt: TGTGCCAGCAGCTCGCTACAGGGGGGCCACGAGCAGTACTTC
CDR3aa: CASSSLQGGHEQYF

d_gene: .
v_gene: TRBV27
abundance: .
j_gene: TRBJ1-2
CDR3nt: TGTGCCAGCAGAGATACAGGGCGAGGCGCTGGCTACACCTTC
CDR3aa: CASRDTGRGAGYTF

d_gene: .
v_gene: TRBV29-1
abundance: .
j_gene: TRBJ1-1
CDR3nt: TGCAGCGTAAAATGGACCATGGACACTGAAGCTTTCTTT
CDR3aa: CSVKWTMDTEAFF

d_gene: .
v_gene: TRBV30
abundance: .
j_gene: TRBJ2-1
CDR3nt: TGTGCCTGGAGTCTCCGGACGGTTATGAGATACAATGAGCAGTTCTTC
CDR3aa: CAWSLRTVMRYNEQFF

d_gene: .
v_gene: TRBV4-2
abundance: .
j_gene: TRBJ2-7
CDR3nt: TGTGCCAGCAGCAACGTCGGCAGCTACGAGCAGTACTTC
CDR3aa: CASSNVGSYEQYF

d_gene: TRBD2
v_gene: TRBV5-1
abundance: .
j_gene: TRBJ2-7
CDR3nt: TGCGCCAGCAGCTTTGCGGGGGGCTACGAGCAGTACTTC
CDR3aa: CASSFAGGYEQYF

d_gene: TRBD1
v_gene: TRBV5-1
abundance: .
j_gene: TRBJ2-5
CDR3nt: TGCGCCAGCAGCCTGACAGGGGACGAGACCCAGTACTTC
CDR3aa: CASSLTGDETQYF

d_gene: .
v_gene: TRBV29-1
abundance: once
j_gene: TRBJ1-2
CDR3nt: TGCAGCGTTGGATCGACAGATTCGAGGGGCTACACCTTC
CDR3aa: CSVGSTDSRGYTF

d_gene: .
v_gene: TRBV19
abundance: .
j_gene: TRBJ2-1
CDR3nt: TGTGCCAGTAGTATACGAGCGGCCGGCTCCTACAATGAGCAGTTCTTC
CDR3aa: CASSIRAAGSYNEQFF

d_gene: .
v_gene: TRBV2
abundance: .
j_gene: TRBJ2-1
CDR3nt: TGTGCCAGCAGTGAATTAGCTGTAAATGAGCAGTTCTTC
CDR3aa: CASSELAVNEQFF

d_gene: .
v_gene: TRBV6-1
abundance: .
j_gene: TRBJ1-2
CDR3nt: TGTGCCAGCAGTACAGGGCCCATTTCGTATGGCTACACCTTC
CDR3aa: CASSTGPISYGYTF

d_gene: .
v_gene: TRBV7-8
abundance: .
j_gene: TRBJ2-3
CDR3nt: TGTGCCAGCAGCTTTCACACAGATACGCAGTATTTT
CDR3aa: CASSFHTDTQYF

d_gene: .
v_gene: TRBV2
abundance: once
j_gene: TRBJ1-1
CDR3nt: TGTGCCAGCAGTGAAGGGACACGGACTGAAGCTTTCTTT
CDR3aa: CASSEGTRTEAFF

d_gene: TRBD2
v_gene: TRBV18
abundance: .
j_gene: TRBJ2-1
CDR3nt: TGTGCCAGCTCACTAGGGACTAGTTCCAACAATGAGCAGTTCTTC
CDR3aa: CASSLGTSSNNEQFF

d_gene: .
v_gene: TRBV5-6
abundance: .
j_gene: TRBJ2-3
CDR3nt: TGTGCCAGCAGCTTGCGGGTAGGGCCAGGGTCCCCGCAGTATTTT
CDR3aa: CASSLRVGPGSPQYF

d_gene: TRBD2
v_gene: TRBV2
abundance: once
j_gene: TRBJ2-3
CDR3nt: TGTGCCAGCAGGCAACTAGCGGGAGAGTTCGCTCAGTATTTT
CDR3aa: CASRQLAGEFAQYF

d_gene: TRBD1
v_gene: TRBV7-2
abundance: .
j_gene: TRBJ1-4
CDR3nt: TGTGCCAGCAGCTTAGTGTCAGGGGGAACAACTAATGAAAAACTGTTTTTT
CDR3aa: CASSLVSGGTTNEKLFF

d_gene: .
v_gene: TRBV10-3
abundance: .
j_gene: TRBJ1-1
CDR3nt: TGTGCCATCAGACAGGAGCCGTTCGTGAACACTGAAGCTTTCTTT
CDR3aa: CAIRQEPFVNTEAFF

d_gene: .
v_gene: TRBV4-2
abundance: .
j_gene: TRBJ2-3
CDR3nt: TGTGCCAGCAGCCAAGTGGCTAGCCTCCGCACAGATACGCAGTATTTT
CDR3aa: CASSQVASLRTDTQYF

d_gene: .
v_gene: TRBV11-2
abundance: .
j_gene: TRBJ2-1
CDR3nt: TGTGCCAGCAGTTTAGCGGCGAGCTCCTACAATGAGCAGTTCTTC
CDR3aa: CASSLAASSYNEQFF

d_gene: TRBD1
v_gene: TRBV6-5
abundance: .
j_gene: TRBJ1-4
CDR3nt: TGTGCCAGCAGTCCGGACAGGGGTAATGAAAAACTGTTTTTT
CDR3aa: CASSPDRGNEKLFF

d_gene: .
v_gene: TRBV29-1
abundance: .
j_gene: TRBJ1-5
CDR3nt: TGCAGCGTTGATGTAGGGAAGGATCAGCCCCAGCATTTT
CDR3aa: CSVDVGKDQPQHF

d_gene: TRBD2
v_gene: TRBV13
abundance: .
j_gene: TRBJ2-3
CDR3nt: TGTGCCAGCAGCTCCACCTGGACTAGCGGGAGGGGCACAGATACGCAGTATTTT
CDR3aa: CASSSTWTSGRGTDTQYF

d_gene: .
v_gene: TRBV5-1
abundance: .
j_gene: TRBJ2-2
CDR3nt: TGCGCCAGCTCCAACGGCCCTGCCGATGGAGGGGAGCTGTTTTTT
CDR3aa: CASSNGPADGGELFF

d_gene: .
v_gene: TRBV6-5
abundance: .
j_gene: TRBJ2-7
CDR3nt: TGTGCCAGCAGTTTCCCGGGTTCCTACGAGCAGTACTTC
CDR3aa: CASSFPGSYEQYF

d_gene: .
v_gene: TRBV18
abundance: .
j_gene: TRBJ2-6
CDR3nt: TGTGCCAGCTCACCAAAACAGGGAGCGCCTGGGGCCAACGTCCTGACTTTC
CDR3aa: CASSPKQGAPGANVLTF

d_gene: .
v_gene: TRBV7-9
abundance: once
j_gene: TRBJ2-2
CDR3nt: TGTGCCAGCAGCTCGGACGGGAGTCAAACCGGGTACACCGGGGAGCTGTTTTTT
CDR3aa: CASSSDGSQTGYTGELFF

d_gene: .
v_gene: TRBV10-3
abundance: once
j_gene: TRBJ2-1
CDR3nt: TGTGCCATCAGTGAATTGATTTCTATGGAGCAGTTCTTC
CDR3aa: CAISELISMEQFF

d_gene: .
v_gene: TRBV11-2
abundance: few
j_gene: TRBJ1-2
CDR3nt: TGTGCCAGCAGCTTCCTGGGGGACTATGGCTACACCTTC
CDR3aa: CASSFLGDYGYTF

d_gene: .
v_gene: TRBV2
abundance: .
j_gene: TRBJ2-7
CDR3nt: TGTGCCAGCAGCCCCCCTTGGGGGAGATCTCGGGACGAGCAGTACTTC
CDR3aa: CASSPPWGRSRDEQYF

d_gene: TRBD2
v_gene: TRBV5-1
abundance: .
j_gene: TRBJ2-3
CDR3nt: TGCGCCAGCAGCCGCCTACTAGCGGGAGCGGGCACAGATACGCAGTATTTT
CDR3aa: CASSRLLAGAGTDTQYF

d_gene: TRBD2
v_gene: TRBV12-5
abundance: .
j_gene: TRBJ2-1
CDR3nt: TGTGCTAGTGGTTTGGGACTACTAGCGGGAGAGCAGTTCTTC
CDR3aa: CASGLGLLAGEQFF

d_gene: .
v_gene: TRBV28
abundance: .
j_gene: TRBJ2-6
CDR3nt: TGTGCCAGCACCCCGAGATCTGGGGCCAACGTCCTGACTTTC
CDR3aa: CASTPRSGANVLTF

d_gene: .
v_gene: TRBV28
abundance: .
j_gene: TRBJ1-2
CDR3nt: TGTGCCAGCAGTGTCCGGGACGAGAGGTCCAATGGCTACACCTTC
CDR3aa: CASSVRDERSNGYTF

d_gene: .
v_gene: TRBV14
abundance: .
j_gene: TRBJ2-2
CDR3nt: TGTGCCAGCAGCCAAGCGAGGCGGCCCGGGGAGCTGTTTTTT
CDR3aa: CASSQARRPGELFF

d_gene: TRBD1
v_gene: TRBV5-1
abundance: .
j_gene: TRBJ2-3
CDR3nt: TGCGCCAGCAGGGCAACCGGGACAGGGAACCCCCAAGGGCTCGAACTAAGCACAGATACGCAGTATTTT
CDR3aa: CASRATGTGNPQGLELSTDTQYF

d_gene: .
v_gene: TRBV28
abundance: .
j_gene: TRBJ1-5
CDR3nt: TGTGCCAGCAACCGTGATCAGCCCCAGCATTTT
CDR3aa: CASNRDQPQHF

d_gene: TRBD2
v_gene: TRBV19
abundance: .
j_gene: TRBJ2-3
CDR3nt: TGTGCCAGTAGTCCCCTCAAGGGTAGCGGGACTACCACAGATACGCAGTATTTT
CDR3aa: CASSPLKGSGTTTDTQYF

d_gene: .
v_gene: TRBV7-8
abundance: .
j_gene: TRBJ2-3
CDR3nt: TGTGCCAGCAGCTTGAGGACACGGGACACAGATACGCAGTATTTT
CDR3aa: CASSLRTRDTDTQYF

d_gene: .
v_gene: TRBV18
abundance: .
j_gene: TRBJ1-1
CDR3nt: TGTGCCAGCACCACAGGGCCGAACACTGAAGCTTTCTTT
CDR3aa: CASTTGPNTEAFF

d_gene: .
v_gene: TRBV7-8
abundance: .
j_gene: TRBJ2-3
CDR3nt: TGTGCCAGCAGCTTAGCGGCGGGCCCAGATACGCAGTATTTT
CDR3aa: CASSLAAGPDTQYF

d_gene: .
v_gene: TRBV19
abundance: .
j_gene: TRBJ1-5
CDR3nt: TGTGCCAGTAGTATGGTGCCAGGGAGGGATCAGCCCCAGCATTTT
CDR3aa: CASSMVPGRDQPQHF

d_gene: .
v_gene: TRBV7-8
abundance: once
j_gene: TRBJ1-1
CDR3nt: TGTGCCAGCAGCTTAGCCTTAGGAGGCACTGAAGCTTTCTTT
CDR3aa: CASSLALGGTEAFF

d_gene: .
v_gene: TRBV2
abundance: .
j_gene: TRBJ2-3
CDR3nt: TGTGCCAGCCCTGTCGATACCTTTAGCACAGATACGCAGTATTTT
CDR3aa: CASPVDTFSTDTQYF

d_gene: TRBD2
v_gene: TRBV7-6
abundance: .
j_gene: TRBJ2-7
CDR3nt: TGTGCCAGCAGCTTATCGTCGGGGGACTACTACGAGCAGTACTTC
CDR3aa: CASSLSSGDYYEQYF

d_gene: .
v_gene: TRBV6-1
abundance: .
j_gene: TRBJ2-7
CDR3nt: TGTGCCAGCAGTGAGAGGGGTAGACCCCACGAGCAGTACTTC
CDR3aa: CASSERGRPHEQYF

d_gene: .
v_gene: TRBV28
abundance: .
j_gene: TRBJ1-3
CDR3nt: TGTGCCAGCAGTTCCCCGGTGGAGGTTGGAAACACCATATATTTT
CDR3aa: CASSSPVEVGNTIYF

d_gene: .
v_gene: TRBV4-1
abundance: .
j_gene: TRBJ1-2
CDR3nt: TGCGCCAGCAGCCAAGAACGGACGCCGAACTATGGCTACACCTTC
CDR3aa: CASSQERTPNYGYTF

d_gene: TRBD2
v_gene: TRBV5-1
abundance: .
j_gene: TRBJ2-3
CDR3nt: TGCGCCAGCAGCTTGGGGAGGTCGGCGCTAGCGGGAAAAGGGGCCTTGAGCACAGATACGCAGTATTTT
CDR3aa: CASSLGRSALAGKGALSTDTQYF

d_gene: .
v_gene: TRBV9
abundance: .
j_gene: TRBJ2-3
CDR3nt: TGTGCCAGCAGCGCAACACTGGGGGTCGCAGATACGCAGTATTTT
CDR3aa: CASSATLGVADTQYF